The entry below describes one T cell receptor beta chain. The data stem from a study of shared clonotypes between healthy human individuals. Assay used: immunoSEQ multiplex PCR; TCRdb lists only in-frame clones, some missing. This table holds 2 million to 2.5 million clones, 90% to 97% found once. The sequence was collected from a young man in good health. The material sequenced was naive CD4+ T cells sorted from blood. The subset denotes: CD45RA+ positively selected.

The DNA for the CDR3 is TGTGCCAGCTCACCACCCCGGGGAGCGATGGACACTGAAGCTTTCTTT. Amino acid sequence: CASSPPRGAMDTEAFF. The chain carries TRBV18 and TRBJ1-1; D gene uncertain. V was trimmed by 0 bases and J by 3 bases, leaving 14 bases between them. The CDR3 is 16 residues long. CDR1 KGHSH and CDR2 LQKENI come from the germline V gene.